This TCR beta chain was documented in a study of T cell responses to AZD1222 COVID-19 vaccine. Sequenced by immunoSEQ multiplex PCR; TCRdb stores in-frame clones only, minus some. The sample has 120,000 or so clones, around 93% seen once. With 5 bases removed from V and 4 bases from J, the gap between germline ends came to 8 bases. Germline CDR1 reads SQVTM; CDR2 reads ANQGSEA. The CDR3 loop spans 11 amino acids. For this clone: As yet, its antigen is unknown.

The study's findings and limits: Seropositive status at baseline applied to only a handful of AZD1222 recipients.

The clonotype comes from an adult in good health. The sequencing used peripheral blood, collected on day 0 of AZD1222 vaccination. The chain is built from TRBV29-1 and TRBJ2-5; D uncertain. The CDR3 DNA follows: TGCAGCGTTTCCTGGGGAGAGACCCAGTACTTC. Its translation is CSVSWGETQYF.